These 15 T cell receptor beta chains came from one sample sequenced in a study of T cell responses to AZD1222 COVID-19 vaccine. Using immunoSEQ multiplex PCR, the repertoire was profiled, and TCRdb retains in-frame clones only, with some absent. The repertoire includes tens of thousands of clones, over 60% of them detected once, and approximately 3.5% sits in the top ten. This specimen was peripheral blood, taken 28 days after the second AZD1222 dose. Receptor source: an adult who received the AZD1222 COVID-19 vaccine.

CDR3 residues: CASRDRGQAGELFF. CDR3 coding DNA: TGTGCCAGTAGAGACAGGGGGCAGGCCGGGGAGCTGTTTTTT. J is TRBJ2-2 and V is TRBV19; TRBD1 agrees at 10 bases. The CDR3 has 14 amino acids. V gave up 6 bases and J gave up 6 bases; unmatched junction bases: 4. Per the germline V gene, CDR1 is LNHDA and CDR2 is SQIVND (reference sequence).

This sequence joins TRBV28 and TRBJ1-2; 12 bases are a match to TRBD1. V was pared by 7 bases and J by 4 bases, with 10 bases of the junction left unmatched. The germline CDR1 and CDR2 sequences are MDHEN and SYDVKM. The CDR3 length is 16 residues. Here the CDR3 DNA reads TGTGCCAGCACCGGGGGACAGGGGGCAGGGAGCTATGGCTACACCTTC. This translates into CASTGGQGAGSYGYTF.

The J gene is TRBJ2-5, the V gene TRBV28; 8 nucleotides align to TRBD1. Looked up from germline, CDR1 is MDHEN and CDR2 is SYDVKM. The length of the CDR3 is 15 residues. V shed 8 bases and J 1 base; nucleotides not matched to a gene: 9. In nucleotides, the CDR3 is TGTGCCAGCGGCAGGGGGCCTCAGCGCCAAGAGACCCAGTACTTC. Translation: CASGRGPQRQETQYF.

This clone came up once. J is TRBJ1-1 and V is TRBV6-6; the D is unclear. This CDR3 is built from 14 residues. The germline V gene encodes CDR1 MNHNY and CDR2 SVGAGI (reference sequence). V lost 3 bases and J lost 4, with 12 bases in between. The CDR3 loop is CASSYLRDGTEAFF. In nucleotides, the CDR3 is TGTGCCAGCAGTTATTTGAGGGATGGCACTGAAGCTTTCTTT.

The rearrangement uses TRBV6-5 and TRBJ1-2; 9 bases fit TRBD1. J was trimmed by 4 bases and V by 2 bases; bases with no gene match: 8. The CDR3 sequence is 16 residues long. Per germline, CDR1 MNHEY and CDR2 SVGAGI. The CDR3, as DNA: TGTGCCAGCAGTTACGACGGGACAGGGCCGAGCTATGGCTACACCTTC. Translating it yields CASSYDGTGPSYGYTF.

The chain recombines TRBV19 with TRBJ1-5; perhaps TRBD1 as D (6 bases). The V gene's germline CDR1 is LNHDA and CDR2 SQIVND (reference sequence). V was pared by 5 bases and J by 0 bases, with 17 bases between. This CDR3 contains 17 residues. The CDR3, as DNA: TGTGCCAGTAGTTCGGACAGCCGCGGGACTAGCAATCAGCCCCAGCATTTT. This sequence encodes CASSSDSRGTSNQPQHF.

The chain employs TRBV28 and TRBJ2-1; 9 positions match TRBD1. The CDR3 loop spans 16 amino acids. Losses at the gene ends were 2 bases for V and 6 bases for J; bases not matched to a gene: 8. The germline CDR1 and CDR2 sequences are MDHEN and SYDVKM. CDR3 protein: CASSLLWTGVGNEQFF. CDR3 nucleotide sequence: TGTGCCAGCAGTTTACTCTGGACAGGGGTGGGCAATGAGCAGTTCTTC.

As DNA, the CDR3 is TGCGCCAGCAGTGAGTCGGGGACAGCCAACACCGGGGAGCTGTTTTTT. Translated: CASSESGTANTGELFF. The chain recombines TRBV10-1 with TRBJ2-2; 7 bases map to TRBD1. Looked up from germline, CDR1 is WNHNN and CDR2 is SYGVQD (reference sequence). This CDR3 spans 16 amino acids. V was clipped by 0 bases and J by 2 bases; unmatched bases: 3.

This clone was seen a handful of times. The V gene is TRBV4-2, the J gene TRBJ2-3, with TRBD2 matching over 11 bases. CDR1 is LGHNA and CDR2 is YNFKEQ in the germline V gene. Trimming at V came to 8 bases and at J to 1 base, leaving 5 bases not matched to a gene. The CDR3 has 15 residues. The CDR3 sequence: CASAPGLAGTDTQYF. CDR3 sequence (DNA): TGTGCCAGCGCCCCGGGACTAGCGGGCACAGATACGCAGTATTTT.

This chain links TRBV27 with TRBJ1-6; D is possibly TRBD1 (5 bases). Germline lookup yields CDR1 MNHEY and CDR2 SMNVEV (reference sequence). The CDR3 extends over 17 amino acids. V was shortened by 5 bases and J by 0 bases, with 14 bases between the two germline ends. CDR3 DNA sequence: TGTGCCAGCAGTCCGGGACTTCCGAGCTCCTATAATTCACCCCTCCACTTT. This sequence encodes CASSPGLPSSYNSPLHF.

This chain joins TRBV28 and TRBJ1-1, with D perhaps TRBD1 (5 bases). Per the germline V gene, CDR1 is MDHEN and CDR2 is SYDVKM. The CDR3 consists of 14 residues. V shed 3 bases and J shed 5 bases, with 13 bases lying between them. The CDR3, as DNA: TGTGCCAGCAGTTTTGCGACAGTACGAACTGAAGCTTTCTTT. It translates to CASSFATVRTEAFF.

By sample share, this clone is medium-sized. The chain employs TRBV2 and TRBJ1-4; weak D call: TRBD1 (5 bases). Germline values: CDR1 SNHLY, CDR2 FYNNEI. The CDR3 is made up of 15 amino acids. V was pared by 7 bases and J by 8 bases, with 20 bases between. DNA for the CDR3: TGTGCCAGCAAAGGAGGGGTATCGGCGTGGGAAAAACTGTTTTTT. This codes for CASKGGVSAWEKLFF.

The chain carries TRBV5-1 and TRBJ2-1; D may correspond to TRBD1 or TRBD2 (6 bases each). The CDR3 contains 14 residues. Germline CDR1 and CDR2: SGHRS and YFSETQ. Deletions cut 4 bases from V and 7 bases from J, with 15 bases between. CDR3 DNA: TGCGCCAGCAGCGAGGACAGACTAGGGAATGAGCAGTTCTTC. Translated: CASSEDRLGNEQFF. The variable domain in full, completed from reference TRBV5-1 and TRBJ2-1, reads KAGVTQTPRYLIKTRGQQVTLSCSPISGHRSVSWYQQTPGQGLQFLFEYFSETQRNKGNFPGRFSGRQFSNSRSEMNVSTLELGDSALYLCASSEDRLGNEQFFGPGTRLTVL.

V usage is TRBV3-1 (or the pseudogene TRBV3-2) and J usage is TRBJ2-5; TRBD1 agrees at 9 bases. CDR3 length equals 15 residues. The V gene end was trimmed by 4 bases and the J gene end by 4 bases; junction bases not matched to a gene: 7. The V gene's germline CDR1 is LGHDT and CDR2 YNNKEL (reference sequence). Here the CDR3 DNA reads TGTGCCAGCAGCCGAGTTACAGGGGGCGGAGAGACCCAGTACTTC. Protein sequence: CASSRVTGGGETQYF.

This clone turned up a few times. The rearrangement links TRBV19 to TRBJ1-1, with D possibly matching TRBD1 (6 bases). Trimming left V 7 bases short and J 7 bases short, with 16 bases between. CDR1 is LNHDA, CDR2 SQIVND, per germline (reference sequence). This CDR3 is 13 amino acids long. The CDR3 loop is CASTRGWEGEAFF. The CDR3 DNA reads TGTGCCAGTACTAGGGGGTGGGAAGGTGAAGCTTTCTTT.